This T cell receptor (beta chain) appears in the sequencing data of a study of cytomegalovirus exposure and HLA in healthy donors. Germline CDR1 is LNHDA and CDR2 is SQIVND (reference sequence). Trimming took 6 bases from V and 9 from J, leaving 18 bases between them. This CDR3 has 14 residues. The PCR made use of 60 Vbeta and 13 Jbeta primers. The assay was immunoSEQ multiplex PCR, and TCRdb's table has in-frame clones only and misses some. The table lists over 150,000 clones, 60% to 80% of them singletons. This clone was recorded once. Its matching antigen is unknown. Study-wide results and limits: In terms of immune exposure information, only CMV serostatus was available.

Source material: PBMCs. This sequence joins TRBV19 and TRBJ2-4; D is perhaps TRBD1 (6 bases). This TCR was sampled from a male donor in good health and CMV-seronegative. CDR3 bases: TGTGCCAGTAGCCACAGGGATCATACCCGCATTCAGTACTTC. This gives the protein CASSHRDHTRIQYF.